Only a few counts were recorded for the clone carrying this T cell receptor (beta chain). Its antigen is unknown. This specimen comes from a study of pediatric ulcerative colitis. Method: immunoSEQ multiplex PCR; TCRdb's copy keeps in-frame clones and lacks some. The sample has approximately 22,000 clones; roughly 70% are singletons. Study outcomes and limitations: In rectum, acute severe colitis had expanded clones and less diversity. Compared with controls, ulcerative colitis showed greater blood-rectum clone sharing.

One to two pinch biopsies were taken from the rectum during colonoscopy. Sequenced material: gut tissue. This clonotype was sampled from a boy aged 5 to 17 with severe ulcerative colitis.

CDR3 sequence reads: CASRSQGSGANVLTF. CDR3 in DNA: TGTGCCAGCAGATCACAGGGCTCCGGGGCCAACGTCCTGACTTTC. This sequence joins TRBV28 and TRBJ2-6, with D possibly matching TRBD1 (6 bases). V was clipped by 6 bases and J by 4 bases, with 13 bases between them. CDR1 and CDR2 (germline): MDHEN, SYDVKM. The CDR3 totals 15 residues.